The TCR beta chain under discussion was sequenced for a study of identical twins. This CDR3 has 15 amino acids. Germline loops: CDR1 SEHNR, CDR2 FQNEAQ (reference sequence). V lost 2 bases, J lost 7 bases, and 18 bases lay in between. TCRdb ran MiXCR on the 5' RACE reads and lists one entry per CDR3 protein. The table shows some 790,000 distinct CDR3 sequences, with over 15% occurring only once. These data were likewise used in another study, on T cells expressing NK-cell markers.

The TCR originated in a woman between 18 and 29 years old in good health. The sequencing sample was made of PBMCs. The chain is built from TRBV7-9 and TRBJ2-7, with D possibly TRBD2 on 6 matching bases. The CDR3 loop is CASSLPMGGSGEQYF. The CDR3 DNA reads as TGTGCCAGCAGCTTACCGATGGGAGGCTCAGGGGAGCAGTACTTC.